A single sample gave rise to the 24 T cell receptor beta chains below, sequenced in a study of early T cells in non-severe SARS-CoV-2 infection (dated by TCRdb to about 2021). The library was obtained by 5' RACE. Sequencing instrument: NextSeq 500. TCRdb reran the public reads through fastp at Q25 and MiXCR, keeping productive beta chains. CDR3 protein duplicates are merged, each entry listing the most common genes and DNA. The sample records around 46,000 distinct CDR3 sequences, more than 9% of which are singletons. 21% of the sample rests with the top ten. What was sequenced was whole blood. These receptors originate from an adult who was a healthcare worker with PCR-confirmed SARS-CoV-2 infection or an uninfected control (not recorded which).

In its sample, this clonotype was seen many times. The chain employs TRBV6-1 and TRBJ1-2; 10 bases map to TRBD1. With 6 bases clipped from V and 7 bases from J, the junction kept 14 bases outside the gene matches. Germline V gives CDR1 MNHNS, CDR2 SASEGT. CDR3 length: 16 amino acids. In DNA, the CDR3 is TGTGCCAGCAGGACAACGGGACAGGGGATGATCGGTGGCTACACCTTC. This codes for CASRTTGQGMIGGYTF.

This clonotype was found many times. The chain joins TRBV5-4 to TRBJ2-6, with 7 bases aligning to TRBD1. Germline V CDR1 and CDR2: SGHNT, YYREEE (reference sequence). V shed 4 bases and J 2 bases; nucleotides not matched to a gene: 9. The CDR3 length is 17 residues. The CDR3 spells CASSPGQSSPGANVLTF. CDR3 coding DNA: TGTGCCAGCAGCCCGGGACAGAGCTCTCCTGGGGCCAACGTCCTGACTTTC.

This clonotype was observed many times. J is TRBJ2-1 and V is TRBV9, with D uncertain. CDR1 and CDR2 (germline): SGDLS, YYNGEE. Trimming removed 10 bases from V and 0 bases from J, with 11 bases in between. This CDR3 is 13 amino acids long. The CDR3 DNA is TGTGCCTCCAGCCGGAGCTCCTACAATGAGCAGTTCTTC. Amino acid sequence: CASSRSSYNEQFF.

This clonotype was counted a few times. The rearrangement joins TRBV10-3 to TRBJ1-1; maybe TRBD1 (5 bases). Looked up from germline, CDR1 is ENHRY and CDR2 is SYGVKD. V was trimmed by 3 bases and J by 6 bases, leaving 8 bases between them. The CDR3 length is 12 residues. CDR3 DNA: TGTGCCATCAGTGAAGGGGTTCCTGAAGCTTTCTTT. Its protein product is CAISEGVPEAFF.

About this clonotype: Mismatch with germline at one junction end may stem from a read error. The gene calls are TRBV18 and TRBJ2-2, with D possibly TRBD2 on 6 matching bases. CDR3 size: 16 residues. CDR1 and CDR2 (germline): KGHSH, LQKENI. The CDR3 loop is CVSSLGVAANTGELFF. In DNA form, the CDR3 reads TGTGTCAGCTCACTGGGGGTAGCGGCAAACACCGGGGAGCTGTTTTTT.

This clonotype ranks as medium-sized (0.01 to 0.1%). The chain couples TRBV12-3 or TRBV12-4 to TRBJ2-1; D might be TRBD1 (5 bases). V gave up 8 bases and J gave up 2 bases, with 13 bases separating them. CDR3 length equals 14 residues. The DNA of the CDR3 is TGTGCCAGCGGAAGGGGTATCCCCTACAATGAGCAGTTCTTC. As protein: CASGRGIPYNEQFF.

This chain connects TRBV7-9 to TRBJ2-7; TRBD1 matches at 7 bases. Germline V gives CDR1 SEHNR, CDR2 FQNEAQ (reference sequence). J lost 3 bases, V lost 7 bases, and 9 bases had no gene match. The CDR3 extends over 14 amino acids. The CDR3 DNA reads TGTGCCAGCACCGATCCGGGACAGAACTACGAGCAGTACTTC. Its protein is CASTDPGQNYEQYF.

This clonotype was observed many times. This chain joins TRBV2 and TRBJ2-1; no definite D call. Germline assignment: CDR1 SNHLY and CDR2 FYNNEI. The CDR3 extends over 13 amino acids. The V end lost 7 bases, the J end lost 3 bases, and 10 bases lay between the germline ends. CDR3 nucleotides: TGTGCCAGCAACGCGGCCAACTACAATGAGCAGTTCTTC. It yields the protein CASNAANYNEQFF.

To note about this clonotype: A clone one base away is much larger, so this may be a read error. The chain links TRBV7-9 to TRBJ1-6, with 10 bases lining up with TRBD1. CDR1 SEHNR and CDR2 FQNEAQ come from the germline V gene (reference sequence). The CDR3 covers 14 residues. The CDR3 sequence: CASSVTGGDSSLHF. The CDR3 nucleotides are TGTGCCAGCAGCGTGACAGGGGGCGATTCATCCCTCCACTTT.

CDR3 region: CASSPSRTGGEKLFF. In nucleotides, the CDR3 is TGTGCCAGCAGCCCTAGTAGGACAGGGGGCGAAAAACTGTTTTTT. This chain uses TRBV5-4 with TRBJ1-4, with 11 bases lining up with TRBD1. This CDR3 is 15 amino acids long. From germline, CDR1 is SGHNT and CDR2 YYREEE (reference sequence). V lost 4 bases, J lost 8 bases, and 7 bases stayed unmatched. The full variable domain, rest sourced from reference TRBV5-4 and TRBJ1-4, is ETGVTQSPTHLIKTRGQQVTLRCSSQSGHNTVSWYQQALGQGPQFIFQYYREEENGRGNFPPRFSGLQFPNYSSELNVNALELDDSALYLCASSPSRTGGEKLFFGSGTQLSVL.

This clonotype was recorded many times. The chain couples TRBV19 to TRBJ2-2; D is possibly TRBD1 (6 bases). The germline CDR1 and CDR2 sequences are LNHDA and SQIVND (reference sequence). CDR3 length: 14 amino acids. Trimming removed 7 bases at V and 0 bases at J, with 9 bases between. The CDR3 is CASIRQANTGELFF. CDR3 nucleotides: TGTGCCAGTATCAGACAGGCGAACACCGGGGAGCTGTTTTTT.

The chain recombines TRBV12-3 or TRBV12-4 with TRBJ2-1; 9 positions match TRBD2. V was clipped by 7 bases and J by 5 bases; unmatched bases: 9. This CDR3 is 15 amino acids long. The CDR3 DNA is TGTGCCAGCACCGTCGGTCTAGCGGGGCACAATGAGCAGTTCTTC. As protein: CASTVGLAGHNEQFF.

The sample holds a few counts of this clonotype. The gene calls are TRBV29-1 and TRBJ1-3; D ambiguous. The length of the CDR3 is 11 residues. Germline V gene sequence: CDR1 SQVTM, CDR2 ANQGSEA. V was cut by 7 bases and J by 4 bases, with 8 bases left in between. CDR3 nucleotide sequence: TGCAGCGCCGATGGGGGAAACACCATATATTTT. Translated, it gives CSADGGNTIYF.

This clonotype was counted ten times or more. V usage is TRBV3-1 and J usage is TRBJ2-5; D gene ambiguous. Trimming shortened V by 4 bases and J by 0 bases, and 9 bases separated the two germline ends. The CDR3 length is 14 residues. Germline V gives CDR1 LGHDT, CDR2 YNNKEL (reference sequence). The CDR3 spells CASSPRVNQETQYF. CDR3 coding DNA: TGTGCCAGCAGCCCCCGGGTCAACCAAGAGACCCAGTACTTC.

This clonotype appeared a few times. The rearrangement uses TRBV28 and TRBJ2-7; the D is unclear. The CDR3 is made up of 11 amino acids. The V end lost 4 bases, the J end lost 3 bases, and 4 bases lay between the germline ends. Germline CDR1 is MDHEN and CDR2 is SYDVKM. As DNA, the CDR3 is TGTGCCAGCAGTTCTAACTACGAGCAGTACTTC. Translated, it gives CASSSNYEQYF.

The chain joins TRBV4-1 to TRBJ2-3; a possible D gene is TRBD2 (7 bases). Looked up from germline, CDR1 is MGHRA and CDR2 is YSYEKL. V dropped 2 bases and J dropped 2 bases, with 20 bases sitting between them. CDR3 length: 18 amino acids. The DNA for the CDR3 is TGCGCCAGCAGCCAACCTTCGGTAGGGGGGGCGACCACAGATACGCAGTATTTT. Its translation: CASSQPSVGGATTDTQYF.

At least ten counts were recorded for this clonotype. The CDR3 DNA is TGCGCCAGCAGCCCCACAGGGGACTTTGGGGCAGATACGCAGTATTTT. It encodes CASSPTGDFGADTQYF. This rearrangement joins TRBV4-3 to TRBJ2-3; tentative D call: TRBD1 (7 bases). Trimming pared 4 bases from V and 4 bases from J, leaving 18 bases between. CDR1 is LGHNA, CDR2 YSLEER, per germline. This CDR3 spans 16 amino acids.

The J gene is TRBJ2-7, the V gene TRBV10-3; D not certain. CDR3 length: 11 amino acids. Germline loops: CDR1 ENHRY, CDR2 SYGVKD. V was shortened by 6 bases and J by 4 bases, with 7 bases between the two germline ends. Here the CDR3 reads CAISQEYEQYF. For the CDR3, the DNA is TGTGCCATCAGCCAGGAGTACGAGCAGTACTTC.

This clonotype was recorded a few times. The rearrangement uses TRBV28 and TRBJ2-7; D unclear. V lost 8 bases to trimming and J lost 0 bases, with 11 bases between them. The CDR3 consists of 13 residues. Germline-derived CDR1 and CDR2 are MDHEN and SYDVKM. This CDR3 is CASRSPFSYEQYF. The CDR3 DNA reads TGTGCCAGCCGAAGCCCGTTCTCCTACGAGCAGTACTTC.

In its sample, this clonotype was seen many times. CDR3: CAWSHGTGTSYGYTF. CDR3 DNA: TGTGCCTGGAGCCACGGGACAGGGACGAGCTATGGCTACACCTTC. The V and J genes are TRBV30 and TRBJ1-2, with TRBD1 matching 9 bases. The CDR3 covers 15 residues. Germline values: CDR1 GTSNPN, CDR2 SVGIG (reference sequence). V trimming: 3 bases; J trimming: 4 bases; junction bases outside the gene matches: 9.

The V gene is TRBV11-2, the J gene TRBJ2-3; no reliable D call. The V end was cut by 1 base, the J end by 5 bases, with 10 bases between. From germline, CDR1 is SGHAT and CDR2 FQNNGV. There are 14 residues in the CDR3. Here the CDR3 DNA reads TGTGCCAGCAGCTTAGGCCGACTGGGAGATACGCAGTATTTT. Residues: CASSLGRLGDTQYF.

This clonotype was observed a handful of times. The chain uses TRBV28 and TRBJ2-7; no reliable D call. The V gene's germline CDR1 is MDHEN and CDR2 SYDVKM. This CDR3 comprises 11 residues. With 5 bases removed from V and 4 bases from J, the gap between germline ends came to 6 bases. CDR3 bases: TGTGCCAGCAGTCTTCAATACGAGCAGTACTTC. Its translation: CASSLQYEQYF.

This chain joins TRBV6-2 or TRBV6-3 and TRBJ1-1; maybe TRBD1 (5 bases). The V gene lost 7 bases and the J gene lost 8 bases, with 17 bases spanning the gap. The CDR3 extends over 13 amino acids. Germline CDR1 is MNHEY and CDR2 is SVGEGT. The CDR3: CASNTGPLFEAFF. In DNA form, the CDR3 reads TGTGCCAGCAATACGGGACCCCTTTTCGAAGCTTTCTTT.

This clonotype appeared many times. CDR3 sequence reads: CAISGAKNTEAFF. CDR3 nucleotide sequence: TGTGCCATCAGTGGGGCCAAGAACACTGAAGCTTTCTTT. The chain links TRBV10-3 to TRBJ1-1, with D unclear. The CDR3 is 13 residues long. In germline, CDR1 is ENHRY, CDR2 SYGVKD. Trimming cost V 4 bases and J 1 base, with 7 bases left between them.